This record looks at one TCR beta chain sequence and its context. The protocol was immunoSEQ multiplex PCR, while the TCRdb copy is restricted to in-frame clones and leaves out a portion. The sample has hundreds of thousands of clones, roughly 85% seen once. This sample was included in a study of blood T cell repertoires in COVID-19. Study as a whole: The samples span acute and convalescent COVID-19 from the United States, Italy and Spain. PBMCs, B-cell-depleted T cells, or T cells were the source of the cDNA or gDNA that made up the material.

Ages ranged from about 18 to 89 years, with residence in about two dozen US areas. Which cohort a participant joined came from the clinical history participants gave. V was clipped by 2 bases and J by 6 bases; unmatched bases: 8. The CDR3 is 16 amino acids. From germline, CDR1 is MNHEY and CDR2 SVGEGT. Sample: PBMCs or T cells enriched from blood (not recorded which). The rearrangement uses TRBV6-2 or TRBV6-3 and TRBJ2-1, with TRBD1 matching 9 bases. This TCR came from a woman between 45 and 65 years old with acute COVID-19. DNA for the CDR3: TGTGCCAGCAGTTACGCGGACAGGGGTAGAGTCAATGAGCAGTTCTTC. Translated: CASSYADRGRVNEQFF.